These 19 T cell receptor beta chains were sequenced from one sample in a study of Ad26.COV2.S vaccination and SARS-CoV-2 variants. Treatment specified: 19 received Ad26.COV2.S at low or high dose, single or two shots; several received placebo; per-sample allocation not given. Sampling was performed 63 days after the first vaccine or placebo injection. The method was immunoSEQ multiplex PCR; TCRdb's version includes in-frame clones alone and lacks a portion of them. The sample carries 410,000 or so clones, about 90% recorded once. The sample in question was peripheral blood, obtained in a trial of Ad26.COV2.S vaccine versus placebo. The source is a person aged 18-60 years who received the Ad26.COV2.S COVID-19 vaccine or a placebo.

The rearrangement uses TRBV19 and TRBJ1-1; unclear D gene. The CDR3 loop spans 14 amino acids. The germline gives CDR1 LNHDA, CDR2 SQIVND (reference sequence). Deletions cut 1 base from V and 1 base from J, with 7 bases between. Written as DNA, the CDR3 is TGTGCCAGTAGTATAGGAGCCAGGAACACTGAAGCTTTCTTT. Its translation: CASSIGARNTEAFF. Combining the CDR3 with reference TRBV19 and TRBJ1-1 gives the whole variable domain DGGITQSPKYLFRKEGQNVTLSCEQNLNHDAMYWYRQDPGQGLRLIYYSQIVNDFQKGDIAEGYSVSREKKESFPLTVTSAQKNPTAFYLCASSIGARNTEAFFGQGTRLTVV.

This chain connects TRBV4-3 to TRBJ1-6; 7 bases line up with TRBD1. The CDR3 sequence is 17 residues long. Germline loops: CDR1 LGHNA, CDR2 YSLEER. Unmatched junction bases numbered 6, after V lost 0 bases and J lost 4 bases. The CDR3 spells CASSQDPPTGYNSPLHF. CDR3 coding DNA: TGCGCCAGCAGCCAAGATCCACCGACAGGGTATAATTCACCCCTCCACTTT.

The rearrangement uses TRBV7-2 and TRBJ2-7; the D gene could be TRBD1 or TRBD2 (6 bases each). Germline-derived CDR1 and CDR2 are SGHTA and FQGNSA. Trimming pared 1 base from V and 5 bases from J, leaving 15 bases between. The CDR3 contains 15 residues. The CDR3 nucleotides are TGTGCCAGCAGCTTAGTATGGGGGCGCGGGGACGAGCAGTACTTC. Its translation: CASSLVWGRGDEQYF. Full variable domain (missing parts from reference TRBV7-2 and TRBJ2-7): GAGVSQSPSNKVTEKGKDVELRCDPISGHTALYWYRQSLGQGLEFLIYFQGNSAPDKSGLPSDRFSAERTGGSVSTLTIQRTQQEDSAVYLCASSLVWGRGDEQYFGPGTRLTVT.

The V gene is TRBV19, the J gene TRBJ2-7, with D perhaps TRBD1 (6 bases). This CDR3 spans 15 amino acids. The ends were cut back, 6 bases at V and 1 base at J, with 16 bases in the middle. CDR1 LNHDA and CDR2 SQIVND come from the germline V gene (reference sequence). CDR3 residues: CASSLQGEVSYEQYF. The CDR3 DNA reads TGTGCCAGTAGCCTACAGGGAGAAGTGTCCTACGAGCAGTACTTC.

The sample holds one count of this clone. The J gene is TRBJ1-1, the V gene TRBV6-2 or TRBV6-3, with D tentatively TRBD1 (6 bases). There are 13 residues in the CDR3. In germline, CDR1 is MNHEY, CDR2 SVGEGT. Trimming cost V 2 bases and J 8 bases, with 12 bases left between them. CDR3 protein: CASSYNAGVEAFF. DNA of the CDR3: TGTGCCAGCAGTTACAATGCAGGGGTCGAAGCTTTCTTT.

This chain uses TRBV6-2 or TRBV6-3 with TRBJ2-7, with unresolved D. The CDR3 sequence is 13 residues long. V was pared by 2 bases and J by 2 bases, with 7 bases between. The germline CDR1 and CDR2 sequences are MNHEY and SVGEGT. The CDR3 region has the DNA TGTGCCAGCAGTTACATACAGACCTACGAGCAGTACTTC. This gives the protein CASSYIQTYEQYF.

V usage is TRBV11-2 and J usage is TRBJ2-3; D ambiguous. The CDR3 contains 16 residues. V shed 2 bases and J shed 0 bases, with 12 bases lying between them. CDR1 is SGHAT, CDR2 FQNNGV, per germline. CDR3: CASSLREGLSTDTQYF. In DNA, the CDR3 is TGTGCCAGCAGCTTAAGGGAAGGGCTGAGCACAGATACGCAGTATTTT.

Comment on this clone: The sample contains more than one DNA sequence encoding this CDR3. The gene calls are TRBV7-2 and TRBJ2-7; no reliable D call. Germline V gene lookup returns CDR1 SGHTA and CDR2 FQGNSA. This CDR3 spans 14 amino acids. V was shortened by 1 base and J by 0 bases, with 7 bases between the two germline ends. The CDR3 DNA reads as TGTGCCAGCAGCTTAGGGAGAGGCTCCTACGAGCAGTACTTC. The encoded protein is CASSLGRGSYEQYF.

The CDR3: CASSELGGSNYGYTF. The CDR3 DNA reads as TGTGCCAGCAGTGAATTAGGGGGAAGCAACTATGGCTACACCTTC. The chain joins TRBV25-1 to TRBJ1-2; D possibly corresponds to TRBD1 (6 bases). Trimming shortened V by 1 base and J by 2 bases, and 11 bases separated the two germline ends. The CDR3 consists of 15 residues. Germline values: CDR1 MGHDK, CDR2 SYGVNS.

The chain combines TRBV30 with TRBJ2-1; possibly TRBD1 for D (5 bases). V was cut by 3 bases and J by 4 bases, with 10 bases left in between. The CDR3 runs to 13 residues. Looked up from germline, CDR1 is GTSNPN and CDR2 is SVGIG (reference sequence). As DNA, the CDR3 is TGTGCCTGGAGCGGCAGGGCGTACAATGAGCAGTTCTTC. Translating gives CAWSGRAYNEQFF.

The chain carries TRBV19 and TRBJ2-3; TRBD2 is a possible D gene (5 bases). Germline V CDR1 and CDR2: LNHDA, SQIVND (reference sequence). CDR3 length equals 15 residues. Deletions cut 6 bases from V and 8 bases from J, with 21 bases between. Here the CDR3 DNA reads TGTGCCAGTAGCCCCCCGGGATCTCAAGAAGGTACGCAGTATTTT. Its protein is CASSPPGSQEGTQYF.

The chain is built from TRBV5-1 and TRBJ1-1, with 8 bases identical to TRBD1. The CDR3 is 15 residues long. CDR1 is SGHRS, CDR2 YFSETQ, per germline. V shed 4 bases and J 5 bases; nucleotides not matched to a gene: 10. The DNA of the CDR3 is TGCGCCAGCAGCCGGACCGGGACAGGCGGAACTGAAGCTTTCTTT. It specifies CASSRTGTGGTEAFF.

Comment on this clone: Different DNA sequences within this sample yield the same CDR3. The chain uses TRBV9 and TRBJ1-1; no definite D call. Trimming left V 4 bases short and J 1 base short, with 8 bases between. The CDR3 has 13 amino acids. Germline assignment: CDR1 SGDLS and CDR2 YYNGEE. This CDR3 reads CASSPRGNTEAFF. In DNA form, the CDR3 reads TGTGCCAGCAGCCCTCGTGGGAACACTGAAGCTTTCTTT. The complete variable domain, with remaining parts taken from reference TRBV9 and TRBJ1-1, reads DSGVTQTPKHLITATGQRVTLRCSPRSGDLSVYWYQQSLDQGLQFLIQYYNGEERAKGNILERFSAQQFPDLHSELNLSSLELGDSALYFCASSPRGNTEAFFGQGTRLTVV.

About this clone itself: Other DNA sequences in this sample translate to the same CDR3. This sequence joins TRBV5-6 and TRBJ2-2; no clear D gene. There are 14 residues in the CDR3. Germline CDR1 is SGHDT and CDR2 is YYEEEE. Deletions cut 1 base from V and 1 base from J, with 5 bases between. CDR3 in DNA: TGTGCCAGCAGCTTGCGGCAGAACACCGGGGAGCTGTTTTTT. Its protein is CASSLRQNTGELFF.

The chain is built from TRBV23-1 and TRBJ1-2; D call uncertain. TRBV23-1 is placed among ORFs of uncertain function. The CDR3 is made up of 18 amino acids. The germline V and J ends were trimmed by 1 base and 1 base, with 19 bases remaining between them. In DNA form, the CDR3 reads TGCGCCAGCAGTCAATTTTACGGGAGCCTCTTAATTAACTATGGCTACACCTTC. Amino acid sequence: CASSQFYGSLLINYGYTF.

V and J are TRBV12-5 and TRBJ1-1; D gene unclear. The CDR3 sequence is 13 residues long. The germline gives CDR1 LGHNT, CDR2 FRNRAP. Trimming cost V 5 bases and J 0 bases, with 7 bases left between them. CDR3 amino acids: CASGLTMNTEAFF. In nucleotides, the CDR3 is TGTGCTAGTGGTCTCACGATGAACACTGAAGCTTTCTTT.

V gene TRBV5-1 combines with J gene TRBJ2-1, with D uncertain. V shed 2 bases and J shed 0 bases, with 12 bases lying between them. The CDR3 contains 16 residues. CDR1 is SGHRS, CDR2 YFSETQ, per germline. CDR3 sequence reads: CASSLGSWGSYNEQFF. CDR3 nucleotides: TGCGCCAGCAGCTTAGGGTCCTGGGGCTCCTACAATGAGCAGTTCTTC.

The V and J genes are TRBV6-2 or TRBV6-3 and TRBJ1-1; D is ambiguous. CDR3 length: 14 amino acids. CDR1 and CDR2 (germline): MNHEY, SVGEGT. The germline V and J ends were trimmed by 4 bases and 3 bases, with 12 bases remaining between them. In nucleotides, the CDR3 is TGTGCCAGCAGTTTGCTGACCTGGGACACTGAAGCTTTCTTT. This gives the protein CASSLLTWDTEAFF.

The chain recombines TRBV19 with TRBJ2-7; possibly TRBD1 for D (6 bases). This CDR3 has 11 residues. Per germline, CDR1 LNHDA and CDR2 SQIVND (reference sequence). Trimming removed 6 bases at V and 6 bases at J, with 9 bases between. CDR3 in amino acids: CASSSGVEQYF. The CDR3 DNA follows: TGTGCCAGTAGCTCAGGGGTCGAGCAGTACTTC.